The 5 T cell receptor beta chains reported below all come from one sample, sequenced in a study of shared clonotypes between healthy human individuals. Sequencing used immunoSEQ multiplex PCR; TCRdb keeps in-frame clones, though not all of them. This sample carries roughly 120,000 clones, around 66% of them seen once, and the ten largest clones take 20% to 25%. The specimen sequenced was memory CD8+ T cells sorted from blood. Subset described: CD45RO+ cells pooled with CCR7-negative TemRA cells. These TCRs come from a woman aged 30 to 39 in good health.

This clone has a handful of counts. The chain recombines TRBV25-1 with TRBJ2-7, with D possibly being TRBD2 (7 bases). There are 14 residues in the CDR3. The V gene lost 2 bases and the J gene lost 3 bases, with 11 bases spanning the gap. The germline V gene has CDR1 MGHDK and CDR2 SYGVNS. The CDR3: CASSEEGDYYEQYF. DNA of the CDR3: TGTGCCAGCAGTGAAGAGGGGGACTACTACGAGCAGTACTTC.

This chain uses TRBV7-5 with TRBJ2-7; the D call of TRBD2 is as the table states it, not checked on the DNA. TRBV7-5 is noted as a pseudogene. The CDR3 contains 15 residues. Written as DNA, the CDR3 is TGTGCCAGCAGCCCAGCGGCGGGTTACTCCTACGAGCAGTACTTC. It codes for CASSPAAGYSYEQYF.

The chain's CDR3 is CAWSVPGEPYNEQFF. Written as DNA, the CDR3 is TGTGCCTGGAGTGTACCGGGCGAACCCTACAATGAGCAGTTCTTC. V and J are TRBV30 and TRBJ2-1; D is unclear. CDR3 length: 15 residues. CDR1 is GTSNPN, CDR2 SVGIG, per germline (reference sequence). Trimming cost V 0 bases and J 2 bases, with 11 bases left between them.

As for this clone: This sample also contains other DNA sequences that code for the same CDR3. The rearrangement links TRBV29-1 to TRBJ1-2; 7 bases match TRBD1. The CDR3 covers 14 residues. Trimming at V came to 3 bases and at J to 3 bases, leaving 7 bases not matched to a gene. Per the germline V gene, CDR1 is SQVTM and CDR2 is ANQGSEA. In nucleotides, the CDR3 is TGCAGCGTTGAGCCGTTCGGGACAGACTATGGCTACACCTTC. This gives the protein CSVEPFGTDYGYTF. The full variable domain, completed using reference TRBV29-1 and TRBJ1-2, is SAVISQKPSRDICQRGTSLTIQCQVDSQVTMMFWYRQQPGQSLTLIATANQGSEATYESGFVIDKFPISRPNLTFSTLTVSNMSPEDSSIYLCSVEPFGTDYGYTFGSGTRLTVV.

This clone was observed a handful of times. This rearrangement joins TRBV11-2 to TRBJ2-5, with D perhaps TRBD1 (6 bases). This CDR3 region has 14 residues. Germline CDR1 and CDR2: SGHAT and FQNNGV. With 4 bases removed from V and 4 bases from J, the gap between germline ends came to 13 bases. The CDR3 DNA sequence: TGTGCCAGCAGCTCTTCAACAGGGCGAGAGACCCAGTACTTC. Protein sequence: CASSSSTGRETQYF.